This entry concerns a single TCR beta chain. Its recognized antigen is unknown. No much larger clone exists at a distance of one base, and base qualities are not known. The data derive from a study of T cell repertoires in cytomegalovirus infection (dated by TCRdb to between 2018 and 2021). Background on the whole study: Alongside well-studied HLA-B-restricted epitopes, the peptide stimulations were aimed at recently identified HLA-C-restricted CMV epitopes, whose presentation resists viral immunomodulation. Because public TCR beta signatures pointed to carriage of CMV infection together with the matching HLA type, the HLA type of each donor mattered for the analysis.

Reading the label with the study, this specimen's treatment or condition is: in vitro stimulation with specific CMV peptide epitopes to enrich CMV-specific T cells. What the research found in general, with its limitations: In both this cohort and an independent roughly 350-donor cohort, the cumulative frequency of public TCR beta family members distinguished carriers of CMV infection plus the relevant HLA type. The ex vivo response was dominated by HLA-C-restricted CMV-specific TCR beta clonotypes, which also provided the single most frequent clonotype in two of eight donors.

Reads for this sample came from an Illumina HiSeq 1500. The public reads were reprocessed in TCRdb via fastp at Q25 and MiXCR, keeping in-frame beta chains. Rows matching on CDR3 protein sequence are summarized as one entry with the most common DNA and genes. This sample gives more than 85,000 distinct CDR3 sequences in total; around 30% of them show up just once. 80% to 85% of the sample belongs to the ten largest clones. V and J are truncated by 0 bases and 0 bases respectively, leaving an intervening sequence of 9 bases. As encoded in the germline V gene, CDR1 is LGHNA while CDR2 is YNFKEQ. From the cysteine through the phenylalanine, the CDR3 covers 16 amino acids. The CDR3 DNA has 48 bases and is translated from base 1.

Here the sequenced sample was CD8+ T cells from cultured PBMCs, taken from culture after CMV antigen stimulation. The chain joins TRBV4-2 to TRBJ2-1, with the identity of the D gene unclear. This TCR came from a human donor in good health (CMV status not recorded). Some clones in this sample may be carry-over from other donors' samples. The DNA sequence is TGTGCCAGCAGCCAAGATTACCAGAGCTCCTACAATGAGCAGTTCTTC. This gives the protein CASSQDYQSSYNEQFF.